The sequence of this T cell receptor (beta chain) was determined in a study of blood T cell repertoires in COVID-19. Across the whole study: Material from acute and convalescent COVID-19 was sourced from the United States, Italy and Spain. Sample material is recorded as cDNA or gDNA derived from T cells, B-cell-depleted T cells, or PBMCs.

J was trimmed by 5 bases and V by 3 bases; bases with no gene match: 6. Germline V gene lookup returns CDR1 SGHTA and CDR2 FQGNSA. CDR3 length: 14 amino acids. As originally analysed: Amplification with reference gene primers provided the estimates of nucleated cell counts. Clones were sequenced by immunoSEQ multiplex PCR, and TCRdb holds only the in-frame ones, with some missing. The DNA gave D and trimming, while V, J and clone size come from that table. The table lists hundreds of thousands of clones, approximately 84% of them singletons. This clonotype originated in a woman at least 80 years old with acute or convalescent COVID-19. The chain recombines TRBV7-2 with TRBJ2-5, with TRBD2 matching 7 bases. Sequencing was performed on peripheral blood. The DNA for the CDR3 is TGTGCCAGCAGCTTTTATGGGACTACGGAGACCCAGTACTTC. It specifies CASSFYGTTETQYF.